These 19 T cell receptor beta chains came from one sample sequenced in a study of monozygotic twins with inflammatory bowel disease. From the 5' RACE reads, TCRdb lists one entry per CDR3 protein and no DNA. The sample data list roughly 160,000 distinct CDR3 sequences. The sequenced sample was blood. Receptors originate from a human donor with ulcerative colitis or Crohn's disease, or a healthy co-twin of an affected twin (not recorded which).

V is TRBV3-1 and J is TRBJ2-2. The CDR3 extends over 15 amino acids. The germline CDR1 and CDR2 sequences are LGHDT and YNNKEL (reference sequence). The CDR3 loop is CASSQGGLGTGELFF.

The chain uses TRBV6-2 or TRBV6-3 and TRBJ1-1; TCRdb's D call, TRBD1, is unchecked because there is no DNA. The germline V gene encodes CDR1 MNHEY and CDR2 SVGEGT. The CDR3 has 15 amino acids. CDR3 amino acids: CASPGTGQGPTEAFF.

The rearrangement joins TRBV7-2 to TRBJ2-1; the TCRdb call, TRBD2, lacks DNA for checking. CDR1 SGHTA and CDR2 FQGNSA come from the germline V gene. This CDR3 has 18 amino acids. The CDR3 loop reads CASSLSPPTSGTYNEQFF. The whole variable domain, filled in from reference TRBV7-2 and TRBJ2-1, reads GAGVSQSPSNKVTEKGKDVELRCDPISGHTALYWYRQSLGQGLEFLIYFQGNSAPDKSGLPSDRFSAERTGGSVSTLTIQRTQQEDSAVYLCASSLSPPTSGTYNEQFFGPGTRLTVL.

This chain uses TRBV5-1 with TRBJ2-7; the D call from TCRdb, TRBD2, cannot be confirmed without DNA. The CDR3 is 16 residues long. Germline V lookup: CDR1 SGHRS, CDR2 YFSETQ. The CDR3 sequence: CASSNGTSGGSYEQYF.

The chain couples TRBV12-3 or TRBV12-4 to TRBJ1-1. The CDR3 runs to 14 residues. The CDR3: CASEAGPANTEAFF.

This rearrangement joins TRBV20-1 to TRBJ2-7; TCRdb picks TRBD1, but there is no DNA to check that call. Germline CDR1 DFQATT, CDR2 SNEGSKA (reference sequence). The CDR3 consists of 14 residues. The CDR3 loop reads CSARPGQGAYEQYF.

The rearrangement joins TRBV20-1 to TRBJ2-3; TCRdb proposes TRBD1, but this gene call is untestable without DNA. The CDR3 sequence is 13 residues long. The V gene's germline CDR1 is DFQATT and CDR2 SNEGSKA (reference sequence). CDR3 amino acids: CSARDTDTDTQYF.

The chain carries TRBV5-1 and TRBJ1-4; TCRdb's assignment of TRBD1 cannot be checked, as there is no DNA. Germline V gives CDR1 SGHRS, CDR2 YFSETQ. The CDR3 runs to 14 residues. The chain's CDR3 is CASSTTGSNEKLFF.

This chain joins TRBV20-1 and TRBJ2-7; the TCRdb D gene call, TRBD2, has no DNA to confirm it. Germline loops: CDR1 DFQATT, CDR2 SNEGSKA (reference sequence). The CDR3 spans 14 residues. This chain's CDR3 is CSAGRGLDSYEQYF.

The J gene is TRBJ1-6, the V gene TRBV30; TCRdb selects TRBD1, and the lack of DNA leaves this call unchecked. The CDR3 length is 14 residues. The V gene's germline CDR1 is GTSNPN and CDR2 SVGIG (reference sequence). The chain's CDR3 is CAWSAQGGQSPLHF.

The chain couples TRBV7-2 to TRBJ2-3. The CDR3 contains 11 residues. Per the germline V gene, CDR1 is SGHTA and CDR2 is FQGNSA. CDR3 amino acids: CASSLQYTQYF.

The chain uses TRBV7-9 and TRBJ1-1; TCRdb selects TRBD1, and the lack of DNA leaves this call unchecked. Germline V gives CDR1 SEHNR, CDR2 FQNEAQ (reference sequence). The CDR3 spans 11 residues. The CDR3 is CASSLEGAAFF.

The chain recombines TRBV24-1 with TRBJ1-5; TCRdb's D call, TRBD1, is unchecked because there is no DNA. The CDR3 is made up of 14 amino acids. The germline V gene encodes CDR1 KGHDR and CDR2 SFDVKD. CDR3: CATGGPLSNQPQHF.

The chain joins TRBV20-1 to TRBJ2-6. CDR3 length: 13 residues. CDR1 and CDR2 (germline): DFQATT, SNEGSKA (reference sequence). CDR3 amino acids: CSARSSGANVLTF.

The chain couples TRBV6-1 to TRBJ2-2; TCRdb gives TRBD1 as the D gene, but with no DNA this cannot be confirmed. The CDR3 is made up of 15 amino acids. Germline assignment: CDR1 MNHNS and CDR2 SASEGT. The CDR3 protein is CASRPGQGEIGELFF.

The chain couples TRBV7-2 to TRBJ2-1; TCRdb outputs TRBD1, but without DNA this stays unchecked. The CDR3 sequence is 13 residues long. Germline values: CDR1 SGHTA, CDR2 FQGNSA. This chain's CDR3 is CASSSRTGDEQFF.

J is TRBJ2-1 and V is TRBV11-2; TCRdb's D gene call, TRBD2, goes unchecked for lack of DNA. Germline V gene lookup returns CDR1 SGHAT and CDR2 FQNNGV. The CDR3 totals 16 residues. CDR3 region: CASSLGKSGGVNEQFF.

The CDR3 sequence is CASSASGNYEQYF. This rearrangement joins TRBV28 to TRBJ2-7. CDR1 is MDHEN, CDR2 SYDVKM, per germline. CDR3 length: 13 residues.

The chain has TRBV18 and TRBJ2-1; checking the TCRdb D call of TRBD2 is not possible without DNA. CDR1 KGHSH and CDR2 LQKENI come from the germline V gene. CDR3 size: 13 residues. The CDR3 reads CASSEGSYNEQFF.